This T cell receptor beta chain was found in a study of spatial heterogeneity in lung cancer. There are 17 residues in the CDR3. The J segment lost 6 bases and the V segment lost 5 bases, leaving 14 bases of the junction unmatched. TCRdb re-derived calls from the 5' RACE reads in MiXCR, one entry per CDR3 protein. Of more than 2,000 distinct CDR3 sequences in the sample, about 36% were seen once. The time point denotes: sample taken at primary tumor resection. General study points: Within tumors, counts of expanded alpha and beta TCRs tracked tumor mutation counts.

As for this clonotype: Its cognate antigen is unknown.

The chain combines TRBV12-3 or TRBV12-4 with TRBJ2-3; TRBD2 aligns across 10 bases. This clonotype originated in a male donor with early-stage non-small cell lung cancer. This sample comprised lung tumor tissue, obtained at surgery. The CDR3 spells CASSPRSLAGVSDTQYF. Written as DNA, the CDR3 is TGTGCCAGCAGTCCGCGGTCGCTAGCGGGAGTTTCGGATACGCAGTATTTT.